Below, 18 T cell receptor beta chains from the same sample are listed, as sequenced in a study of T cells in Graves' hyperthyroidism and ophthalmopathy. RNA transcripts provided the source from which TCR beta CDR3 regions were amplified. TCR CDR3 underwent first-round RT-PCR with the HTBI primer set. TCRdb reprocessed the multiplex PCR reads via MiXCR and lists one record per CDR3 protein. The sample comprises some 500,000 distinct CDR3 sequences, roughly 24% of which are singletons, and roughly 12% rests with the top ten. The sample was blood. Receptors originate from a woman between 25 and 40 years old with Graves' ophthalmopathy.

The rearrangement links TRBV5-5 to TRBJ1-2; 12 positions match TRBD1. CDR3 length: 14 amino acids. V dropped 4 bases and J dropped 8; count of bases not matched to a gene: 6. Germline loops: CDR1 SGHKS, CDR2 YYEKEE (reference sequence). The CDR3, as DNA: TGTGCCAGCAGCCGGGACAGGGGGCAGTGGGGCTACACCTTC. Amino acids: CASSRDRGQWGYTF.

This clonotype was picked up a small number of times. An end of the junction differs from the germline gene, which may be a read error. The chain carries TRBV6-1 and TRBJ1-2; maybe TRBD1 (5 bases). The germline V gene encodes CDR1 MNHNS and CDR2 SASEGT. This CDR3 has 12 amino acids. The CDR3 bases are TGTGCTAGCAGTCAGGGCAGAGGTGGCTACACCTTC. Protein product: CASSQGRGGYTF.

The sample holds many counts of this clonotype. V and J are TRBV5-8 and TRBJ2-7; TRBD2 is a possible D gene (6 bases). Germline lookup yields CDR1 SGHTS and CDR2 YDEGEE. V lost 1 base and J 2 bases, leaving 10 bases between the germline ends. The CDR3 sequence is 14 residues long. The CDR3 DNA reads TGTGCCAGCAGCTTGTTGGGGGGTCCCTACGAGCAGTACTTC. Its translation: CASSLLGGPYEQYF. Filled out from reference TRBV5-8 and TRBJ2-7, the complete variable domain reads EAGVTQSPTHLIKTRGQQATLRCSPISGHTSVYWYQQALGLGLQFLLWYDEGEERNRGNFPPRFSGRQFPNYSSELNVNALELEDSALYLCASSLLGGPYEQYFGPGTRLTVT.

The chain links TRBV28 to TRBJ1-1, with D possibly being TRBD1 (5 bases). The germline gives CDR1 MDHEN, CDR2 SYDVKM. V was clipped by 10 bases and J by 1 base, with 13 bases between them. CDR3 length: 13 residues. CDR3 in amino acids: CAISDSPNTEAFF. CDR3 nucleotide sequence: TGTGCCATCTCAGACAGTCCGAACACTGAAGCTTTCTTT.

This chain links TRBV28 with TRBJ1-2; D uncertain. The CDR3 has 16 amino acids. V dropped 4 bases and J dropped 4 bases, with 19 bases sitting between them. The V gene's germline CDR1 is MDHEN and CDR2 SYDVKM. This CDR3 is CASSSQFRETGYGYTF. CDR3 bases: TGTGCCAGCAGTTCCCAATTCCGGGAGACGGGCTATGGCTACACCTTC.

There are many counts of this clonotype. V gene TRBV28 combines with J gene TRBJ1-2; D uncertain. Germline assignment: CDR1 MDHEN and CDR2 SYDVKM. Trimming stripped 4 bases from V and 2 bases from J, with 8 bases between. The CDR3 contains 13 residues. The CDR3 bases are TGTGCCAGCAGTTCCCACACAAACTATGGCTACACCTTC. Translated: CASSSHTNYGYTF.

This clonotype appeared many times. The genes are TRBV4-1 and TRBJ1-1; D not certain. Trimming took off 2 bases at V and 8 bases at J, with 6 bases between the two ends. This CDR3 contains 11 residues. Germline V gene data show CDR1 as MGHRA and CDR2 as YSYEKL. The CDR3 reads CASSQFREAFF. CDR3 in DNA: TGCGCCAGCAGCCAATTCCGGGAAGCTTTCTTT.

At least ten counts were recorded for this clonotype. The V call is TRBV12-3 or TRBV12-4, the J call TRBJ2-5, with TRBD1 matching over 9 bases. V was pared by 4 bases and J by 2 bases, with 5 bases of the junction left unmatched. CDR3 length: 15 amino acids. The DNA of the CDR3 is TGTGCCAGCAGTTCCGGGACAGGGTGGCAAGAGACCCAGTACTTC. Protein: CASSSGTGWQETQYF.

The chain carries TRBV6-1 and TRBJ1-5; D unresolved. Germline CDR1 reads MNHNS; CDR2 reads SASEGT. The CDR3 has 17 residues. V was trimmed by 8 bases and J by 2 bases, leaving 22 bases between them. DNA of the CDR3: TGTGCCAGCGGCCGCCCCTCCGATCAACGGGGCAATCAGCCCCAGCATTTT. Amino acids: CASGRPSDQRGNQPQHF.

About this clonotype: This may arise from a read error, as a much more abundant clone is one base away. The V call is TRBV19, the J call TRBJ1-1, with D possibly TRBD1 on 5 matching bases. Trimming pared 3 bases from V and 0 bases from J, leaving 5 bases between. The germline CDR1 and CDR2 sequences are LNHDA and SQIVND (reference sequence). This CDR3 is 13 amino acids long. CDR3 loop: CASSMTVNTEAFF. The CDR3 DNA reads as TGTGCCAGTAGTATGACAGTGAACACTGAAGCTTTCTTT.

The rearrangement uses TRBV6-2 or TRBV6-3 and TRBJ1-1, with 7 positions matching TRBD1. Germline CDR1 reads MNHEY; CDR2 reads SVGEGT. V lost 5 bases to trimming and J lost 2 bases; unmatched junction nucleotides: 8. The CDR3 contains 15 residues. The DNA of the CDR3 is TGTGCCAGCAGTCCTTTCGGGACAGCCAACACTGAAGCTTTCTTT. Protein: CASSPFGTANTEAFF.

This clonotype was detected a few times. The chain uses TRBV27 and TRBJ1-3; 9 bases are a match to TRBD1. There are 15 residues in the CDR3. Germline CDR1 reads MNHEY; CDR2 reads SMNVEV (reference sequence). Unmatched junction bases numbered 4, after V lost 7 bases and J lost 0 bases. Written as DNA, the CDR3 is TGTGCCAGCACGGGACAGGGAAGCTCTGGAAACACCATATATTTT. Translated: CASTGQGSSGNTIYF.

With respect to this clonotype: One base away lies a much larger clone, so this may be a sequencing read error. Lacking the conserved final phenylalanine or tryptophan, this CDR3 likely reflects a read error. The CDR3 loop reads CASSFRQRVGELFV. The DNA for the CDR3 is TGTGCCAGCAGTTTTCGTCAGAGGGTCGGGGAGCTGTTTGTT. The chain carries TRBV12-3 or TRBV12-4 and TRBJ2-2; D might be TRBD2 (5 bases). Trimming pared 3 bases from V and 7 bases from J, leaving 12 bases between. This CDR3 is built from 14 residues.

This chain uses TRBV2 with TRBJ1-4; D uncertain. The length of the CDR3 is 14 residues. CDR1 and CDR2 from the germline V gene are SNHLY and FYNNEI. V was shortened by 8 bases and J by 1 base, with 11 bases between the two germline ends. The CDR3 DNA sequence: TGTGCCAGCGGCCGGGTTGGAACTAATGAAAAACTGTTTTTT. It yields the protein CASGRVGTNEKLFF.

The table lists this clonotype with many counts. The J gene is TRBJ2-7, the V gene TRBV12-3 or TRBV12-4; TRBD2 might be the D (7 bases). The CDR3 covers 13 residues. With 5 bases removed from V and 5 bases from J, the gap between germline ends came to 13 bases. The CDR3 loop reads CASSTGRDHEQYF. The DNA of the CDR3 is TGTGCCAGCAGTACAGGGAGGGACCACGAGCAGTACTTC.

This clonotype has ten or more counts. This chain joins TRBV27 and TRBJ1-1; tentative D call: TRBD1 (5 bases). The CDR3 is 14 residues long. Trimming removed 5 bases at V and 4 bases at J, with 14 bases between. The germline CDR1 and CDR2 sequences are MNHEY and SMNVEV (reference sequence). The CDR3 DNA reads TGTGCCAGCAGTCCGGTTACGAGGGGCACTGAAGCTTTCTTT. Translation gives CASSPVTRGTEAFF.

This clonotype occurred many times. V and J are TRBV4-1 and TRBJ2-7, with TRBD2 matching over 11 bases. The germline CDR1 and CDR2 sequences are MGHRA and YSYEKL. This CDR3 region has 15 residues. With V trimmed by 4 bases and J by 6 bases, 8 bases remained unmatched. CDR3 in DNA: TGCGCCAGCAGCCCAAGCCTAGCGGGGGGTCGCGAGCAGTACTTC. Amino acids: CASSPSLAGGREQYF.

This clonotype appeared many times. The chain has TRBV15 and TRBJ1-5, with 8 bases lining up with TRBD1. J was trimmed by 6 bases and V by 6 bases; bases with no gene match: 10. The V gene's germline CDR1 is LNHNV and CDR2 YYDKDF (reference sequence). This CDR3 has 15 amino acids. DNA for the CDR3: TGTGCCACCAGTAATGGACAGGGCTTGGTTCAGCCCCAGCATTTT. Its protein product is CATSNGQGLVQPQHF.